This TCR beta chain was profiled in a study of cytomegalovirus exposure and HLA in healthy donors. Study-wide findings and caveats: Likely technical artifact: a cluster of highly shared sequence variants. Among TCR sequences, most were rare, though some public TCRs appeared in many donors. Among TCR beta chains of equal frequency, HLA-associated ones were more clonally expanded in a later analysis.

CDR3 length: 13 residues. From germline, CDR1 is SGHTA and CDR2 FQGNSA. The V end was cut by 5 bases, the J end by 6 bases, with 12 bases between. The PCR contained 60 Vbeta and 13 Jbeta primers. Per the authors' pipeline: The count from a later analysis was 65 million to 90 million unique TCR beta chains, some 12 million of them shared. TCRdb's copy holds only in-frame clones and misses some; the assay was immunoSEQ multiplex PCR. That table furnishes V, J and clone size, whereas the DNA furnished D and trimming. The repertoire holds under 200,000 clones, with 70% to 90% as singletons. About this clone itself: Its antigen is unknown.

The receptor comes from a woman between 18 and 29 years old in good health and CMV-seronegative. Material: PBMCs. The chain uses TRBV7-2 and TRBJ2-3; possible D gene TRBD2, 5 bases. The CDR3 is CASSLGLGDTQYF. The CDR3 DNA is TGTGCCAGCAGCCTCGGACTGGGGGATACGCAGTATTTT.